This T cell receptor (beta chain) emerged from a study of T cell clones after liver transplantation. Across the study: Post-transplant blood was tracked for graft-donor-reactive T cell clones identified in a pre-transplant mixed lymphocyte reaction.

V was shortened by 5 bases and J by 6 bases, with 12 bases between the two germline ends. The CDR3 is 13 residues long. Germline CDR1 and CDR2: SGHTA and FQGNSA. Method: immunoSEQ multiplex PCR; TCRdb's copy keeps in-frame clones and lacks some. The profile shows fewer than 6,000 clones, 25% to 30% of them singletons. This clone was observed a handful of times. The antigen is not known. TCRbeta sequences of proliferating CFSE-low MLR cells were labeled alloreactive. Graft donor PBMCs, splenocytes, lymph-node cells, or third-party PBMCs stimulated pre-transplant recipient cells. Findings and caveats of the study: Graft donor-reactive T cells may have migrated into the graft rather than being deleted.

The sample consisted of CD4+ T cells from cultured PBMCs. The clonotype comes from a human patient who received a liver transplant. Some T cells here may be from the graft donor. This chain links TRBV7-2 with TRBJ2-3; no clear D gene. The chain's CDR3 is CASSRVSWDTQYF. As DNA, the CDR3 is TGTGCCAGCAGCCGAGTATCATGGGATACGCAGTATTTT.